This T cell receptor beta chain was sequenced for a study of T cell clones after liver transplantation. Looking at the study overall: A pre-transplant mixed lymphocyte reaction with TCRbeta sequencing defined graft-donor-reactive clones followed in post-transplant blood.

Here immunoSEQ multiplex PCR was the method, and the copy in TCRdb shows in-frame clones only, minus some. The sample records around 60,000 clones, 71% being singletons. This receptor was taken from a human donor who received a liver transplant. The sample was CD4+ T cells from blood, taken before liver transplant.

The CDR3, as DNA: TGCGCCAGCAGCTTGGGACAGGGGGCCTCTAATGAAAAACTGTTTTTT. Protein sequence: CASSLGQGASNEKLFF. The chain employs TRBV5-1 and TRBJ1-4; 10 bases match TRBD1. The germline gives CDR1 SGHRS, CDR2 YFSETQ. The CDR3 length is 16 residues. The trim removed 0 bases at V and 3 bases at J, leaving 2 bases unmatched.